Presented here are 25 T cell receptor beta chains from one specimen sequenced in a study of circulating and synovial CD4+ cells in juvenile arthritis. Profiled with immunoSEQ multiplex PCR; TCRdb holds only in-frame clones, not every one. The sample records fewer than 35,000 clones, about 95% being singletons. The sequenced sample consisted of CD4+ T cells from blood. Receptors were obtained from a human donor with juvenile idiopathic arthritis.

The chain combines TRBV19 with TRBJ2-3, with TRBD2 identical over 11 bases. The CDR3 is 15 amino acids. With V trimmed by 7 bases and J by 0 bases, 3 bases remained unmatched. Germline V gene sequence: CDR1 LNHDA, CDR2 SQIVND (reference sequence). In DNA, the CDR3 is TGTGCCAGTACCTCTAGCGGGGGGAGCACAGATACGCAGTATTTT. This encodes CASTSSGGSTDTQYF.

The chain uses TRBV19 and TRBJ2-5; a possible D gene is TRBD1 (5 bases). The V gene lost 5 bases and the J gene lost 5 bases, with 18 bases spanning the gap. The CDR3 extends over 15 amino acids. From germline, CDR1 is LNHDA and CDR2 SQIVND (reference sequence). The CDR3 nucleotides read TGTGCCAGTAGTTTTGGCGCAGGGATACGGGAGACCCAGTACTTC. The encoded protein is CASSFGAGIRETQYF. The complete variable domain, with remaining parts taken from reference TRBV19 and TRBJ2-5, reads DGGITQSPKYLFRKEGQNVTLSCEQNLNHDAMYWYRQDPGQGLRLIYYSQIVNDFQKGDIAEGYSVSREKKESFPLTVTSAQKNPTAFYLCASSFGAGIRETQYFGPGTRLLVL.

The chain combines TRBV4-2 with TRBJ2-2; the D gene is possibly TRBD2 (5 bases). V lost 0 bases, J lost 0 bases, and 8 bases lay in between. Germline V gene data show CDR1 as LGHNA and CDR2 as YNFKEQ. This CDR3 is 16 amino acids long. The CDR3 coding sequence is TGTGCCAGCAGCCAAGAGCCGACTACGAACACCGGGGAGCTGTTTTTT. It specifies CASSQEPTTNTGELFF.

The V gene is TRBV28, the J gene TRBJ1-5, with TRBD1 as a possible D gene (5 bases). With 3 bases removed from V and 5 bases from J, the gap between germline ends came to 11 bases. The CDR3 is 14 residues long. Germline CDR1 MDHEN, CDR2 SYDVKM. The CDR3 DNA follows: TGTGCCAGCAGTTTCAGGGTATTCGATCAGCCCCAGCATTTT. Translation gives CASSFRVFDQPQHF. Variable domain in full (rest from reference TRBV28 and TRBJ1-5): DVKVTQSSRYLVKRTGEKVFLECVQDMDHENMFWYRQDPGLGLRLIYFSYDVKMKEKGDIPEGYSVSREKKERFSLILESASTNQTSMYLCASSFRVFDQPQHFGDGTRLSIL.

This rearrangement joins TRBV4-3 to TRBJ2-2, with D tentatively TRBD2 (7 bases). Germline-derived CDR1 and CDR2 are LGHNA and YSLEER. The CDR3 runs to 14 residues. Trimming left V 3 bases short and J 6 bases short, with 11 bases between. DNA of the CDR3: TGCGCCAGCAGCCAGGGGGCGGGGGCCGGGGAGCTGTTTTTT. Its protein is CASSQGAGAGELFF.

This clone was seen once. V and J are TRBV7-8 and TRBJ1-2; a possible D gene is TRBD1 (5 bases). The CDR3 spans 15 residues. V was shortened by 5 bases and J by 4 bases, with 17 bases between the two germline ends. Per the germline V gene, CDR1 is SGHVS and CDR2 is FQNEAQ. For the CDR3, the DNA is TGTGCCAGCAGCCCTCAAACGGGGGTAGGCTATGGCTACACCTTC. Translation: CASSPQTGVGYGYTF. The variable domain in full, completed from reference TRBV7-8 and TRBJ1-2, reads GAGVSQSPRYKVAKRGQDVALRCDPISGHVSLFWYQQALGQGPEFLTYFQNEAQLDKSGLPSDRFFAERPEGSVSTLKIQRTQQEDSAVYLCASSPQTGVGYGYTFGSGTRLTVV.

The table lists this clone with a few counts. The chain joins TRBV30 to TRBJ1-2; D not certain. The CDR3 length is 12 residues. The germline CDR1 and CDR2 sequences are GTSNPN and SVGIG (reference sequence). The ends were cut back, 2 bases at V and 8 bases at J, with 12 bases in the middle. The CDR3 loop is CAWSQHEAGYTF. Written as DNA, the CDR3 is TGTGCCTGGAGTCAGCATGAGGCCGGCTACACCTTC.

The rearrangement links TRBV25-1 to TRBJ1-2; D may be TRBD1 (5 bases). The V end was cut by 6 bases, the J end by 8 bases, with 13 bases between. The CDR3 length is 12 residues. Germline CDR1 is MGHDK and CDR2 is SYGVNS. CDR3 residues: CASRRGGLGYTF. The CDR3, as DNA: TGTGCCAGCAGGAGGGGAGGGTTGGGCTACACCTTC.

This chain links TRBV5-1 with TRBJ2-7; 8 positions match TRBD1. Germline values: CDR1 SGHRS, CDR2 YFSETQ. J lost 0 bases, V lost 3 bases, and 5 bases had no gene match. This CDR3 has 15 amino acids. This CDR3 is CASSWETGASYEQYF. The CDR3, as DNA: TGCGCCAGCAGCTGGGAGACAGGGGCCTCCTACGAGCAGTACTTC.

The genes are TRBV6-1 and TRBJ2-7; no clear D gene. The length of the CDR3 is 13 residues. Trimming took off 6 bases at V and 3 bases at J, with 12 bases between the two ends. Germline V CDR1 and CDR2: MNHNS, SASEGT. Here the CDR3 reads CASRLTGGYEQYF. The CDR3 bases are TGTGCCAGCAGATTGACCGGCGGCTACGAGCAGTACTTC.

This sequence joins TRBV9 and TRBJ2-4, with 9 bases that match TRBD2. J gave up 2 bases and V 2 bases, and 5 bases lay outside the gene matches. The CDR3 extends over 16 amino acids. Germline V lookup: CDR1 SGDLS, CDR2 YYNGEE. CDR3 nucleotides: TGTGCCAGCAGCGTGTCAGCGGGAGGCCCCAAAAACATTCAGTACTTC. Amino acid sequence: CASSVSAGGPKNIQYF.

The chain combines TRBV6-1 with TRBJ2-7; TRBD2 aligns across 8 bases. This CDR3 is 14 amino acids long. V shed 4 bases, J shed 4 bases, and the junction held 6 bases outside the gene matches. The germline V gene has CDR1 MNHNS and CDR2 SASEGT. CDR3 sequence reads: CASSGVTSAYEQYF. CDR3 sequence (DNA): TGTGCCAGCAGTGGGGTGACTAGCGCTTACGAGCAGTACTTC.

This sequence joins TRBV7-6 and TRBJ2-2; TRBD2 might be the D (6 bases). V lost 6 bases and J 5 bases, leaving 16 bases between the germline ends. The V gene's germline CDR1 is SGHVS and CDR2 FNYEAQ. This CDR3 has 15 residues. The CDR3 bases are TGTGCCAGCAGAACATATAGCGGAACGACCGGGGAGCTGTTTTTT. It specifies CASRTYSGTTGELFF.

V and J are TRBV6-5 and TRBJ2-2; D unclear. CDR3 size: 14 residues. The V gene lost 2 bases and the J gene lost 8 bases, with 12 bases spanning the gap. Germline V gives CDR1 MNHEY, CDR2 SVGAGI. This CDR3 is CASSYSLAGGELFF. The CDR3 DNA follows: TGTGCCAGCAGTTACAGCTTGGCCGGGGGGGAGCTGTTTTTT.

V usage is TRBV19 and J usage is TRBJ2-1; D not certain. Germline CDR1 is LNHDA and CDR2 is SQIVND (reference sequence). V was shortened by 7 bases and J by 2 bases, with 18 bases between the two germline ends. The CDR3 runs to 16 residues. The CDR3 loop reads CASTSDVAGPYNEQFF. The CDR3 DNA reads as TGTGCCAGTACCTCCGATGTGGCAGGCCCCTACAATGAGCAGTTCTTC.

The genes are TRBV5-1 and TRBJ1-2; 9 nucleotides agree with TRBD1. This CDR3 spans 15 amino acids. Germline lookup yields CDR1 SGHRS and CDR2 YFSETQ. J was trimmed by 8 bases and V by 4 bases; bases with no gene match: 12. CDR3 in DNA: TGCGCCAGCAGCGGGGGGACAGGGCCGGGGAGCGGCTACACCTTC. As protein: CASSGGTGPGSGYTF.

This sequence joins TRBV6-5 and TRBJ2-6; D not resolved. CDR1 MNHEY and CDR2 SVGAGI come from the germline V gene. V lost 5 bases and J 2 bases, leaving 10 bases between the germline ends. The CDR3 runs 15 residues. CDR3 coding DNA: TGTGCCAGCAGTCGCGCATCGACTGGGGCCAACGTCCTGACTTTC. This codes for CASSRASTGANVLTF.

The chain combines TRBV7-8 with TRBJ2-1; 7 bases line up with TRBD2. Trimming at V came to 5 bases and at J to 0 bases, leaving 4 bases not matched to a gene. Germline V gene lookup returns CDR1 SGHVS and CDR2 FQNEAQ. This CDR3 region has 15 residues. In nucleotides, the CDR3 is TGTGCCAGCAGCCCCCTAGCGGCCTCCTACAATGAGCAGTTCTTC. It translates to CASSPLAASYNEQFF.

The rearrangement uses TRBV5-6 and TRBJ2-3; D gene unclear. Looked up from germline, CDR1 is SGHDT and CDR2 is YYEEEE. This CDR3 has 14 amino acids. Trimming stripped 2 bases from V and 5 bases from J, with 12 bases between. In DNA, the CDR3 is TGTGCCAGCAGCTTCCTTAGTTCGGTAGATACGCAGTATTTT. This codes for CASSFLSSVDTQYF.

For this clone: Its ends do not fully match the called genes, so a read error is possible. The genes are TRBV19 and TRBJ1-2; D might be TRBD1 (5 bases). Germline CDR1 LNHDA, CDR2 SQIVND (reference sequence). CDR3 length equals 14 residues. The CDR3 nucleotides are TGTGCCGGTAGAGCGGGACTCCCTAACTATGGCTACACCTTC. Residues: CAGRAGLPNYGYTF.

In this sample, this clone turned up once. The genes are TRBV6-5 and TRBJ2-3; unclear D gene. V lost 6 bases and J lost 7, with 17 bases in between. The CDR3 length is 14 residues. Germline loops: CDR1 MNHEY, CDR2 SVGAGI. CDR3: CASRPSTQLYTQYF. CDR3 bases: TGTGCCAGCAGGCCTTCGACTCAACTCTATACGCAGTATTTT.

V usage is TRBV5-4 and J usage is TRBJ1-1, with 7 bases aligning to TRBD1. Germline CDR1 and CDR2: SGHNT and YYREEE (reference sequence). The length of the CDR3 is 18 residues. V trimming: 3 bases; J trimming: 1 base; junction bases outside the gene matches: 15. CDR3 sequence: CASSSKTPGTAWNTEAFF. The CDR3 DNA follows: TGTGCCAGCAGCTCAAAAACCCCCGGGACAGCGTGGAACACTGAAGCTTTCTTT.

Comment on this clone: At one boundary the junction diverges from the germline segment, which might be a read error. In the same sample, other DNA sequences code for this CDR3. The J gene is TRBJ1-6, the V gene TRBV2; D is undetermined. The CDR3 has 19 amino acids. Germline CDR1 SNHLY, CDR2 FYNNEI. CDR3 amino acids: CASRWRTTRESSYNSPLHF. The CDR3 nucleotides are TGTGCCAGCCGCTGGAGGACGACTCGCGAAAGCTCCTATAATTCCCCCCTCCACTTT.

This chain uses TRBV6-1 with TRBJ1-1; D remains ambiguous. The V end was cut by 4 bases, the J end by 2 bases, with 14 bases between. There are 15 residues in the CDR3. Looked up from germline, CDR1 is MNHNS and CDR2 is SASEGT. The CDR3 loop reads CASSAGKVTNTEAFF. Here the CDR3 DNA reads TGTGCCAGCAGTGCGGGGAAGGTCACAAACACTGAAGCTTTCTTT.

The rearrangement joins TRBV25-1 to TRBJ1-2, with a weak D call TRBD1 (6 bases). The CDR3 contains 13 residues. Looked up from germline, CDR1 is MGHDK and CDR2 is SYGVNS. V was cut by 3 bases and J by 4 bases, with 9 bases left in between. CDR3 nucleotide sequence: TGTGCCAGCAGTGACGCGACAGGCTATGGCTACACCTTC. It encodes CASSDATGYGYTF.